Listed here are 25 T cell receptor beta chains from one sample, sequenced in a study of blood T cells in healthy people across ages. With a J-beta primer mix and a sample-barcoded 5' primer, a second PCR ran roughly 7 to 11 cycles. TCRdb re-derived calls from the 5' RACE reads in MiXCR, one entry per CDR3 protein. The sample lists 350,000 to 450,000 distinct CDR3 sequences; 50% to 60% were seen once. The source material was blood. Source of these receptors: a man in his 60s in good health.

The J gene is TRBJ2-5, the V gene TRBV4-3, with D maybe TRBD2 (5 bases). V dropped 4 bases and J dropped 11 bases, with 26 bases sitting between them. CDR1 and CDR2 from the germline V gene are LGHNA and YSLEER. The CDR3 contains 16 residues. Here the CDR3 DNA reads TGCGCCAGCAGCCCTAGTGTGTTACTCGGGAACAATGAGCAGTACTTC. It yields the protein CASSPSVLLGNNEQYF.

This chain uses TRBV5-4 with TRBJ1-2; the match to TRBD1 covers 7 bases. J gave up 3 bases and V 4 bases, and 6 bases lay outside the gene matches. Germline assignment: CDR1 SGHNT and CDR2 YYREEE (reference sequence). The CDR3 is 14 residues long. The CDR3, as DNA: TGTGCCAGCAGCCCTGGACAGGCCGACTATGGCTACACCTTC. Translation: CASSPGQADYGYTF.

This clonotype has just a few counts. CDR3 amino acids: CASSLEGAATYEQYF. CDR3 in DNA: TGTGCCAGCAGCTTAGAAGGGGCCGCAACCTACGAGCAGTACTTC. The rearrangement links TRBV7-2 to TRBJ2-7, with a weak D call TRBD1 (5 bases). The CDR3 consists of 15 residues. Germline V gene sequence: CDR1 SGHTA, CDR2 FQGNSA. Trimming stripped 1 base from V and 2 bases from J, with 12 bases between.

This clonotype was detected only a few times. The chain has TRBV29-1 and TRBJ2-1; tentatively, D is TRBD2 (6 bases). The germline V gene has CDR1 SQVTM and CDR2 ANQGSEA. Trimming pared 5 bases from V and 7 bases from J, leaving 12 bases between. This CDR3 is 12 amino acids long. The CDR3 spells CSVTPGVNEQFF. The CDR3 DNA follows: TGCAGCGTTACCCCGGGGGTTAATGAGCAGTTCTTC.

The V call is TRBV4-3, the J call TRBJ1-2; TRBD1 agrees at 11 bases. Trimming took 4 bases from V and 4 from J; bases not matched to a gene: 5. The CDR3 runs to 15 residues. Germline V CDR1 and CDR2: LGHNA, YSLEER. The CDR3 spells CASSPDRGRAYGYTF. The CDR3 DNA follows: TGCGCCAGCAGCCCGGACAGGGGGCGCGCCTATGGCTACACCTTC.

This clonotype was seen once. The chain employs TRBV5-1 and TRBJ2-3; the D is unclear. CDR1 is SGHRS and CDR2 is YFSETQ in the germline V gene. Trimming pared 0 bases from V and 6 bases from J, leaving 11 bases between. The CDR3 length is 14 residues. The CDR3: CASSLDMGSDTQYF. For the CDR3, the DNA is TGCGCCAGCAGCTTGGACATGGGTAGCGATACGCAGTATTTT.

V is TRBV10-1 and J is TRBJ2-5; 7 bases match TRBD1. The germline V gene encodes CDR1 WNHNN and CDR2 SYGVQD (reference sequence). V gave up 9 bases and J gave up 2 bases; unmatched junction bases: 3. The CDR3 is 12 amino acids. The CDR3 DNA is TGCGCCAGTGGACAGGCGCAAGAGACCCAGTACTTC. Its protein is CASGQAQETQYF.

CDR3 sequence reads: CASSRSGGRNSNQPQHF. CDR3 sequence (DNA): TGTGCCAGCAGCCGGAGCGGGGGGCGGAATAGCAATCAGCCCCAGCATTTT. This rearrangement joins TRBV12-3 or TRBV12-4 to TRBJ1-5; TRBD1 is a possible D gene (6 bases). This CDR3 region has 17 residues. V lost 6 bases, J lost 0 bases, and 18 bases lay in between.

The V gene is TRBV5-8, the J gene TRBJ2-7, with TRBD1 matching 9 bases. The CDR3 spans 14 residues. Looked up from germline, CDR1 is SGHTS and CDR2 is YDEGEE. Unmatched junction bases numbered 9, after V lost 5 bases and J lost 6 bases. The DNA for the CDR3 is TGTGCCAGCAGTTCCCGGACAGGGGCGCGCGAGCAGTACTTC. It is translated as CASSSRTGAREQYF.

The chain joins TRBV7-2 to TRBJ2-1; 10 bases fit TRBD2. The germline gives CDR1 SGHTA, CDR2 FQGNSA. The CDR3 is made up of 18 amino acids. V lost 1 base, J lost 2 bases, and 8 bases stayed unmatched. The DNA for the CDR3 is TGTGCCAGCAGCTTAGGGACTAGCGGCCGGGGCACCTACAATGAGCAGTTCTTC. It codes for CASSLGTSGRGTYNEQFF.

This clonotype came up a few times. The rearrangement links TRBV6-2 or TRBV6-3 to TRBJ2-1; 7 nucleotides match TRBD2. J lost 9 bases, V lost 4 bases, and 24 bases had no gene match. The CDR3 is 19 residues long. Germline CDR1 and CDR2: MNHEY and SVGEGT. The CDR3 sequence is CASSSGSLEGFLSGGEQFF. DNA of the CDR3: TGTGCCAGCAGTTCCGGTTCGTTGGAGGGTTTTTTATCGGGGGGTGAGCAGTTCTTC.

This clonotype was seen more than once but under ten times. The chain couples TRBV12-3 or TRBV12-4 to TRBJ2-7; 11 bases map to TRBD2. This CDR3 is 14 amino acids long. Losses at the gene ends were 5 bases for V and 7 bases for J; bases not matched to a gene: 7. The CDR3 nucleotides read TGTGCCAGCAGTCCGGGACTAGCGGTTGGTGAGCAGTACTTC. Its translation is CASSPGLAVGEQYF.

Only one count was recorded for this clonotype. A single base separates this from a much larger clone, so it may be a read error. The chain has TRBV7-2 and TRBJ2-1, with 9 bases identical to TRBD2. The CDR3 has 15 residues. Germline CDR1 SGHTA, CDR2 FQGNSA. The chain's CDR3 is CAISLTAGGGDEQFF. The CDR3 DNA is TGTGCCATCAGCTTAACAGCGGGAGGTGGAGATGAGCAGTTCTTC.

The gene calls are TRBV20-1 and TRBJ2-7, with D tentatively TRBD1 (6 bases). The end of the DNA is better explained by TRBJ2-5, so the J call may be wrong. Germline-derived CDR1 and CDR2 are DFQATT and SNEGSKA (reference sequence). This CDR3 has 14 residues. As DNA, the CDR3 is TGCAGTGCTAGAGACCCGACAGGTCGAGAGACCCAGTACTTC. Translated, it gives CSARDPTGRETQYF.

This clonotype was seen only a few times. The chain has TRBV7-8 and TRBJ2-3; D gene unclear. V lost 4 bases and J 0 bases, leaving 23 bases between the germline ends. CDR3 length equals 19 residues. Germline CDR1 reads SGHVS; CDR2 reads FQNEAQ. The CDR3 coding sequence is TGTGCCAGCAGCTCCGGAGACGGATTATTTTCCTCTAGCACAGATACGCAGTATTTT. Protein: CASSSGDGLFSSSTDTQYF.

This clonotype was seen more than once but under ten times. The genes are TRBV3-1 and TRBJ1-6; D might be TRBD1 (5 bases). CDR3 size: 16 residues. V was pared by 4 bases and J by 4 bases, with 14 bases between. Germline-derived CDR1 and CDR2 are LGHDT and YNNKEL (reference sequence). The chain's CDR3 is CASSPRDRAYNSPLHF. DNA for the CDR3: TGTGCCAGCAGCCCTCGGGACCGCGCTTATAATTCACCCCTCCACTTT.

The chain has TRBV12-3 or TRBV12-4 and TRBJ2-1, with unresolved D. CDR3 size: 14 residues. The V end lost 5 bases, the J end lost 0 bases, and 8 bases lay between the germline ends. The CDR3 DNA sequence: TGTGCCAGCAGTGGGTCTAGCTCCTACAATGAGCAGTTCTTC. Its translation: CASSGSSSYNEQFF.

This chain uses TRBV20-1 with TRBJ1-3; D ambiguous. The V gene lost 5 bases and the J gene lost 0 bases, with 11 bases spanning the gap. In germline, CDR1 is DFQATT, CDR2 SNEGSKA (reference sequence). The CDR3 loop spans 14 amino acids. The CDR3, as DNA: TGCAGTGCTCCCCCCCGGAACTCTGGAAACACCATATATTTT. Amino acid sequence: CSAPPRNSGNTIYF.

This clonotype was picked up many times. V gene TRBV7-2 combines with J gene TRBJ2-7, with 9 bases aligning to TRBD2. From germline, CDR1 is SGHTA and CDR2 FQGNSA. The CDR3 sequence is 17 residues long. The ends lost 1 base at V and 2 bases at J; junction bases unmatched: 9. For the CDR3, the DNA is TGTGCCAGCAGCTTAGGAAGGGGGACTAGCTATACCTACGAGCAGTACTTC. Translation gives CASSLGRGTSYTYEQYF.

V gene TRBV29-1 combines with J gene TRBJ2-7, with no clear D. The CDR3 has 12 amino acids. V was cut by 2 bases and J by 2 bases, with 7 bases left in between. CDR1 is SQVTM and CDR2 is ANQGSEA in the germline V gene. DNA for the CDR3: TGCAGCGTTGAACCTGAAGCCTACGAGCAGTACTTC. As protein: CSVEPEAYEQYF.

On this clonotype: This may stem from a read error, because a much larger clone lies one nucleotide away. The chain couples TRBV5-1 to TRBJ2-1, with 10 positions matching TRBD1. Germline assignment: CDR1 SGHRS and CDR2 YFSETQ. The CDR3 totals 18 residues. CDR3 protein: CASSTGTGVESSYSEQFF. DNA of the CDR3: TGCGCCAGCAGCACCGGGACAGGGGTCGAAAGCTCCTACAGTGAGCAGTTCTTC.

This clonotype was detected only a few times. The chain is built from TRBV10-3 and TRBJ2-5; D is perhaps TRBD1 (5 bases). Trimming took off 6 bases at V and 2 bases at J, with 10 bases between the two ends. CDR1 is ENHRY and CDR2 is SYGVKD in the germline V gene. This CDR3 spans 13 amino acids. The CDR3 spells CAISGDRQETQYF. CDR3 bases: TGTGCCATCAGCGGAGACAGACAAGAGACCCAGTACTTC.

The V gene is TRBV12-5, the J gene TRBJ2-5; D is unclear. Gene TRBJ2-7 matches the end of the DNA better, so the J call may be wrong. The CDR3 runs 15 residues. Germline CDR1 and CDR2: LGHNT and FRNRAP. The CDR3 sequence is CASGLEGSIIDEQYF. CDR3 nucleotides: TGTGCTAGTGGTTTGGAGGGTAGTATAATCGACGAGCAGTACTTC.

This clonotype came up a few times. The gene calls are TRBV4-2 and TRBJ2-1, with 8 bases fitting TRBD2. V lost 0 bases to trimming and J lost 9 bases; unmatched junction nucleotides: 10. This CDR3 contains 16 residues. Germline CDR1 is LGHNA and CDR2 is YNFKEQ. DNA of the CDR3: TGTGCCAGCAGCCAAGATAAAAGAGCGGGAGAAGGTGAGCAGTTCTTC. Amino acid sequence: CASSQDKRAGEGEQFF.

The rearrangement links TRBV24-1 to TRBJ2-3; D tentatively fits TRBD1 or TRBD2 (7 bases each). The CDR3 sequence is 14 residues long. Germline-derived CDR1 and CDR2 are KGHDR and SFDVKD. V dropped 4 bases and J dropped 5 bases, with 12 bases sitting between them. The CDR3 spells CATSDDREGDTQYF. The CDR3 DNA reads TGTGCCACCAGTGACGACAGGGAGGGAGATACGCAGTATTTT.